The clone carrying this TCR beta chain appeared many times. What it binds is not known. TCR beta CDR3 regions were amplified from RNA. First-round RT-PCR targeting the TCR CDR3 was performed with the HTBI primer set. TCRdb recomputed calls from the multiplex PCR reads with MiXCR, one row per CDR3 protein. The data show hundreds of thousands of distinct CDR3 sequences, roughly 15% seen once. These data are taken from a study of T cells in Graves' hyperthyroidism and ophthalmopathy. The study's findings and limits: With a median lead of 6.5 months before onset, the model predicted ophthalmopathy.

Inclusion characteristics of ophthalmopathy patients comprised a Clinical Activity Score of at least 3, a NOSPECS grade of at least 4, and duration under 3 months. Diagnostic decisions used clinical symptoms, serum thyroxine and TRAb, thyroid ultrasound and orbital computed tomography. A roughly 9.7 ml volume of fresh peripheral blood provided the PBMCs. CDR1 and CDR2 (germline): MNHNS, SASEGT. CDR3 length: 13 amino acids. The V gene lost 7 bases and the J gene lost 5 bases, with 14 bases spanning the gap. The V and J genes are TRBV6-1 and TRBJ2-5; the D gene is possibly TRBD2 (6 bases). The sequencing sample was made of blood. The sequence was obtained from a young woman with Graves' ophthalmopathy. The CDR3 DNA sequence: TGTGCCAGCACGGTTCCGGGAGCCGAGACCCAGTACTTC. Its translation is CASTVPGAETQYF.